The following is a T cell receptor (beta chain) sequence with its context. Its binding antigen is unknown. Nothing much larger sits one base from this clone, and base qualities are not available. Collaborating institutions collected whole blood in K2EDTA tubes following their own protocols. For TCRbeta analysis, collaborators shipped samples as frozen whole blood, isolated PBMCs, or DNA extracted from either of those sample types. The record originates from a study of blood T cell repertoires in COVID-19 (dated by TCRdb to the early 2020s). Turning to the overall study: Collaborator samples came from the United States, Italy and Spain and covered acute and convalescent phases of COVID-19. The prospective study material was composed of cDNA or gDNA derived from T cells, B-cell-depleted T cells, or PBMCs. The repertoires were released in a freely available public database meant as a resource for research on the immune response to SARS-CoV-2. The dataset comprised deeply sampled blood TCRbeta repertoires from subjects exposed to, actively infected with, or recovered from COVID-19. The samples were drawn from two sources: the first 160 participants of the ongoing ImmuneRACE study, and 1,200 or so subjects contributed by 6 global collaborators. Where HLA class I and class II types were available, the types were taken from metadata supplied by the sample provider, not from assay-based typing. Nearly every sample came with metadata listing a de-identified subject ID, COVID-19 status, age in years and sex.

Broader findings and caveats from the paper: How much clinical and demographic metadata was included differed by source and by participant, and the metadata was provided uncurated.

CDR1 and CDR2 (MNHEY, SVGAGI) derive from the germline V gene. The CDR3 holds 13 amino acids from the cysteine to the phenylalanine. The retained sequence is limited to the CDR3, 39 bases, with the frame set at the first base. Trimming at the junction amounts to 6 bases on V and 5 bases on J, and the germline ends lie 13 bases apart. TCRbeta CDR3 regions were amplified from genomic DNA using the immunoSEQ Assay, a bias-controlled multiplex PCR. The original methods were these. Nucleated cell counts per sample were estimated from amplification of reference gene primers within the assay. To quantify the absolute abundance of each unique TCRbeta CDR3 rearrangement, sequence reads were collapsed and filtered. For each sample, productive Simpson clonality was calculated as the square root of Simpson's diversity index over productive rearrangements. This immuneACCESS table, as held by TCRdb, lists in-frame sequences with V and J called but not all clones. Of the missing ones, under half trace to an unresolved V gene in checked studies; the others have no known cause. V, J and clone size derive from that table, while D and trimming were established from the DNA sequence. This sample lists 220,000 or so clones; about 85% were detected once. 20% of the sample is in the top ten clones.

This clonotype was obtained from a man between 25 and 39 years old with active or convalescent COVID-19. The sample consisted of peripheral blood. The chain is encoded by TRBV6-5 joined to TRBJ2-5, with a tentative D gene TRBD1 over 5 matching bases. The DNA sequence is TGTGCCAGCAGGCGGACACGGAGTGAGACCCAGTACTTC. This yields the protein CASRRTRSETQYF.